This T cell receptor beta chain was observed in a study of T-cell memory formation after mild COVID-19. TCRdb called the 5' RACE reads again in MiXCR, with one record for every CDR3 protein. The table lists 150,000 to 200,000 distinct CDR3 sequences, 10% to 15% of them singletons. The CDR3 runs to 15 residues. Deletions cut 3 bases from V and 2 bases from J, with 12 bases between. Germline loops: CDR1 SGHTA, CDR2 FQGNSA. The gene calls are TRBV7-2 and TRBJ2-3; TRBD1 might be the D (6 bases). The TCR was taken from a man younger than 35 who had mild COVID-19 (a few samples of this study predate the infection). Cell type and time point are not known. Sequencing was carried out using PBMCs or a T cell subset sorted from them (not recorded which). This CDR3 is CASSFLGAATDTQYF. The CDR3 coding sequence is TGTGCCAGCAGCTTTCTGGGGGCAGCCACAGATACGCAGTATTTT.